This T cell receptor (beta chain) comes out of a study of CD8+ T cells in alopecia areata. Overall study context: Grafts of skin from C3H/HeJ donors aged about 6-13 months with spontaneous alopecia went to female C3H/HeJ mice aged about 7-10 weeks.

The CDR3 sequence is 13 residues long. Germline V gene lookup returns CDR1 SGHSA and CDR2 FRNQAP. This clone counts as medium-sized (0.01 to 0.1%). Its antigen is as yet unknown. Gene names are the mouse ones. The read ends 4 residues before the CDR3 terminus; that terminus is restored from the germline J gene. cDNA reverse transcribed from extracted RNA served as the sequencing template. Only in-frame clones appear in the TCRdb table, and some are missing; sequencing was by immunoSEQ multiplex PCR. Sampling found fewer than 3,000 clones, none seen once. The study, taken as a whole, reports: Among the cells sequenced in scalp samples are also the resident alphabeta T cells of normal skin.

Input material: lesional skin. The TCR comes from a C3H/HeJ mouse with alopecia areata. This mouse strain has H2-k as its MHC haplotype. The J gene is TRBJ2-5, the V gene TRBV16, with 7 nucleotides matching TRBD1. This CDR3 reads CASSSDRKDTQYF. The covered CDR3 bases are TGTGCAAGCAGCTCGGACAGGAAAGAC.